These T cell receptor beta chains were read from a single sample in a study of blood T cell repertoires in COVID-19. The table came from immunoSEQ multiplex PCR; TCRdb's copy has only in-frame clones and leaves some out. The data show about 150,000 clones, 80% to 90% seen once. The sample was peripheral blood. Source of these receptors: a middle-aged woman with acute or convalescent COVID-19. Each CDR3 is given with its conserved first and last residue. Fields, in order: clone size, D gene, J gene, V gene, CDR3 protein, CDR3 DNA. D genes are given only for firm matches. Only some rows state a clone size, as once, few, many or a class for expanded clones.

NA,NA,TRBJ2-3,TRBV15,CATRQGSGKTDTQYF,TGTGCCACCAGACAGGGATCAGGGAAGACAGATACGCAGTATTTT
NA,NA,TRBJ1-6,TRBV3-1/TRBV3-2,CASSQRGQWSSPLHF,TGTGCCAGCAGCCAACGGGGACAATGGAGTTCACCCCTCCACTTT
few,NA,TRBJ2-1,TRBV23-1,CASSGPRVYNEQFF,TGCGCCAGCAGTGGACCCAGGGTGTACAATGAGCAGTTCTTC
NA,TRBD1,TRBJ1-5,TRBV27,CASSLFAGTGGLGNQPQHF,TGTGCCAGCAGTTTATTTGCAGGGACAGGGGGCTTGGGAAATCAGCCCCAGCATTTT
NA,NA,TRBJ1-6,TRBV30,CAWRGGLDSPLHF,TGTGCCTGGAGGGGGGGGTTGGATTCACCCCTCCACTTT
NA,TRBD1,TRBJ2-1,TRBV28,CASSWGQAVSNEQFF,TGTGCCAGCAGTTGGGGACAGGCTGTAAGCAATGAGCAGTTCTTC
NA,TRBD1,TRBJ2-3,TRBV6-5,CAILGDRGTDTQYF,TGTGCCATCCTAGGGGACAGGGGAACAGATACGCAGTATTTT
NA,TRBD1,TRBJ1-2,TRBV28,CASFGTGSIYGYTF,TGTGCCAGCTTTGGGACAGGGTCGATTTATGGCTACACCTTC
NA,TRBD1,TRBJ1-2,TRBV24-1,CATSDPTTGYSGYTF,TGTGCCACCAGTGACCCAACGACAGGGTATTCTGGCTACACCTTC
NA,NA,TRBJ1-3,TRBV19,CASGDTSGNTIYF,TGTGCCAGTGGGGACACCTCTGGAAACACCATATATTTT
NA,TRBD2,TRBJ2-3,TRBV28,CASSSGTRETDTQYF,TGTGCCAGCAGTTCCGGGACTAGGGAAACAGATACGCAGTATTTT
few,NA,TRBJ2-1,TRBV4-1,CASSQVNLVSYNEQFF,TGCGCCAGCAGCCAAGTTAACTTAGTCTCCTACAATGAGCAGTTCTTC
NA,TRBD2,TRBJ2-1,TRBV7-8,CASSSTSGSRQFF,TGTGCCAGCAGCTCTACCAGCGGGAGTCGGCAGTTCTTC
once,TRBD1,TRBJ1-1,TRBV11-2,CASSIRQGGTEAFF,TGTGCCAGCAGCATAAGACAGGGTGGGACTGAAGCTTTCTTT
NA,NA,TRBJ1-1,TRBV12-3/TRBV12-4,CASSQGRPEGAFF,TGTGCCAGCAGCCAGGGGCGGCCAGAAGGGGCTTTCTTT
NA,NA,TRBJ2-7,TRBV10-3,CAITVDGSSYEQYF,TGTGCCATCACCGTTGATGGGAGCTCCTACGAGCAGTACTTC
NA,NA,TRBJ2-7,TRBV11-3,CASSRSYEQYF,TGTGCCAGCAGCCGTTCCTACGAGCAGTACTTC
few,NA,TRBJ2-7,TRBV27,CASSLAGTEYEQYF,TGTGCCAGCAGTTTGGCCGGGACTGAATACGAGCAGTACTTC
NA,TRBD1,TRBJ1-2,TRBV6-5,CASSSSDRGYYGYTF,TGTGCCAGCAGTTCGTCGGACAGGGGGTACTATGGCTACACCTTC
few,TRBD2,TRBJ2-1,TRBV7-3,CASSANSGSSYNEQFF,TGTGCCAGCAGCGCTAATAGCGGGAGCTCCTACAATGAGCAGTTCTTC
once,NA,TRBJ2-2,TRBV5-1,CASSHTEQRNTGELFF,TGCGCCAGCAGCCACACAGAACAGAGAAACACCGGGGAGCTGTTTTTT
NA,TRBD2,TRBJ2-1,TRBV27,CARLAGGSYNEQFF,TGTGCCAGGTTAGCGGGGGGGTCCTACAATGAGCAGTTCTTC
NA,TRBD2,TRBJ2-3,TRBV4-2,CASSQDWTSGTSTDTQYF,TGTGCCAGCAGCCAAGATTGGACTAGCGGGACTAGCACAGATACGCAGTATTTT
NA,TRBD2,TRBJ2-1,TRBV15,CATSRGTSGRGDEQFF,TGTGCCACCAGCAGAGGGACTAGCGGGAGAGGGGATGAGCAGTTCTTC
NA,NA,TRBJ2-1,TRBV27,CASIGVSDEQFF,TGTGCCAGCATAGGAGTTTCCGATGAGCAGTTCTTC
NA,NA,TRBJ2-7,TRBV10-3,CAISESYRRAEQYF,TGTGCCATCAGTGAGTCGTATAGGAGGGCCGAGCAGTACTTC
NA,TRBD1,TRBJ2-5,TRBV27,CASSRTGKETQYF,TGTGCCAGCAGTCGGACAGGAAAAGAGACCCAGTACTTC
NA,TRBD1,TRBJ1-4,TRBV5-6,CASSSSQGRSEKLFF,TGTGCCAGCAGCTCGTCACAGGGGCGGTCTGAAAAACTGTTTTTT
NA,TRBD2,TRBJ2-1,TRBV7-7,CASSPSGGPWDEQFF,TGTGCTAGCAGCCCATCGGGAGGGCCGTGGGATGAGCAGTTCTTC
NA,NA,TRBJ2-1,TRBV30,CAWRDGQTEQFF,TGTGCCTGGAGAGACGGACAGACTGAGCAGTTCTTC
NA,NA,TRBJ2-3,TRBV18,CASSPLQQGDTQYF,TGTGCCAGCTCACCGCTACAACAGGGAGACACGCAGTATTTT
once,NA,TRBJ1-2,TRBV19,CASSIVDSQAGYTF,TGTGCCAGTAGTATAGTCGACAGCCAAGCTGGCTACACCTTC
NA,NA,TRBJ1-1,TRBV14,CASSQEWSLAEAFF,TGTGCCAGCAGCCAAGAATGGTCACTGGCTGAAGCTTTCTTT
few,NA,TRBJ1-2,TRBV7-9,CASSRDRYYGYTF,TGTGCCAGCAGCAGAGACAGGTACTATGGCTACACCTTC
NA,NA,TRBJ1-1,TRBV3-1/TRBV3-2,CASSQVGKAFF,TGTGCCAGCAGCCAAGTCGGGAAAGCTTTCTTT
NA,NA,TRBJ1-1,TRBV6-5,CASRDPGEVRTEAFF,TGTGCCAGCAGGGACCCGGGGGAAGTTAGGACTGAAGCTTTCTTT
NA,NA,TRBJ1-4,TRBV14,CASSQDLRGPGEKLFF,TGTGCCAGCAGCCAAGATCTGCGGGGTCCGGGTGAAAAACTGTTTTTT
NA,TRBD1,TRBJ1-1,TRBV5-1,CASSLVPQGETFEAFF,TGCGCCAGCAGCTTGGTTCCGCAGGGGGAAACCTTCGAAGCTTTCTTT
once,NA,TRBJ1-1,TRBV15,CATSRAQGLNTEAFF,TGTGCCACCAGCAGAGCCCAGGGATTGAACACTGAAGCTTTCTTT
NA,NA,TRBJ2-2,TRBV5-1,CASSLTPGLENTGELFF,TGCGCCAGCAGCTTGACCCCTGGACTGGAGAACACCGGGGAGCTGTTTTTT
NA,TRBD1,TRBJ2-1,TRBV19,CASSIGQGYRGEQFF,TGTGCCAGTAGTATAGGACAGGGATATCGTGGTGAGCAGTTCTTC
NA,NA,TRBJ1-1,TRBV30,CAWSSGGVIEAFF,TGTGCCTGGAGTTCGGGGGGCGTAATTGAAGCTTTCTTT
NA,NA,TRBJ1-1,TRBV2,CATDGPPNTEAFF,TGTGCCACCGATGGCCCACCGAACACTGAAGCTTTCTTT
NA,NA,TRBJ1-4,TRBV5-6,CASSLQSGQGLGKLFF,TGTGCCAGCAGCTTGCAGTCCGGGCAGGGGCTCGGAAAACTGTTTTTT
once,TRBD2,TRBJ2-7,TRBV6-6,CASSTTRGGANEQYF,TGTGCCAGCAGTACCACCCGGGGGGGGGCGAACGAGCAGTACTTC
NA,NA,TRBJ1-2,TRBV7-9,CASRTGLHPQDPIYGYTF,TGTGCCAGCAGGACGGGACTTCACCCGCAAGACCCCATCTATGGCTACACCTTC
NA,TRBD2,TRBJ2-1,TRBV15,CATSRDRSTSAFNEQFF,TGTGCCACCAGCAGAGATCGGTCTACTAGCGCATTCAATGAGCAGTTCTTC
NA,TRBD2,TRBJ2-3,TRBV2,CASSARSGEGDTQYF,TGTGCCAGCAGTGCTCGTAGCGGGGAGGGAGATACGCAGTATTTT
NA,NA,TRBJ1-5,TRBV27,CASSRDIGGSGQPQHF,TGTGCCAGCAGCAGGGACATCGGGGGGTCCGGACAGCCCCAGCATTTT
NA,TRBD2,TRBJ2-2,TRBV7-2,CASSFGGASTGELFF,TGTGCCAGCAGCTTCGGGGGGGCCAGCACCGGGGAGCTGTTTTTT